Here is one T cell receptor beta chain with its context. Antigen unknown. Every TCR beta cDNA library bore unique molecular identifiers. TCRdb analysed the PCR reads with MiXCR anew, one entry per CDR3 protein. The table records 650,000 to 850,000 distinct CDR3 sequences, about 57% of them present only once. The CDR3 is 18 amino acids. The V segment lost 2 bases and the J segment 2 bases; nucleotides outside the gene matches: 7. Per the germline V gene, CDR1 is MGHRA and CDR2 is YSYEKL. This specimen belongs to a study of post-analysis software for immune sequencing data. The wider study: Clinical courses comprised relapsing-remitting, secondary progressive and progressive-relapsing multiple sclerosis. Study-level points and caveats: Five or six TRBV segments, TRBV5-6, TRBV5-1 and TRBV20-1 among them, were found more frequent in patients than controls.

This chain uses TRBV4-1 with TRBJ2-3, with 13 bases aligning to TRBD2. The specimen was blood. This TCR was recovered from a girl aged 5-17 years with multiple sclerosis. The CDR3 sequence: CASSQLLAGGGATDTQYF. CDR3 sequence (DNA): TGCGCCAGCAGCCAATTACTAGCGGGAGGGGGGGCCACAGATACGCAGTATTTT.